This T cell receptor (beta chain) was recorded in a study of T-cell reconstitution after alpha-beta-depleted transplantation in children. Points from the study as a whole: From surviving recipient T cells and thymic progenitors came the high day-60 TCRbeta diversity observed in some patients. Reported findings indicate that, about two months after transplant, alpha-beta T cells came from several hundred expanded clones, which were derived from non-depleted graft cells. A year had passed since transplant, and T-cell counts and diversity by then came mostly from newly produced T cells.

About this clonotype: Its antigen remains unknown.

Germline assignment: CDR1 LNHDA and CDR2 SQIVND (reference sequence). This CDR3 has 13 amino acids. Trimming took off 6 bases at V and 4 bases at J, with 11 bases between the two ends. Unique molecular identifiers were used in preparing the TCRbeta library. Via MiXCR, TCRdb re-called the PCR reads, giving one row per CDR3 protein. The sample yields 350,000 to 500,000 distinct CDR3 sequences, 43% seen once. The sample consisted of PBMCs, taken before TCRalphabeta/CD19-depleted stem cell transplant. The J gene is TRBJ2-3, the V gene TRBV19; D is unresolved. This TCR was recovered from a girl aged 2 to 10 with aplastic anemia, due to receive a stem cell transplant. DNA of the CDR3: TGTGCCAGTAGCCAGCAACGCGCAGATACGCAGTATTTT. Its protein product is CASSQQRADTQYF.